This T cell receptor (beta chain) derives from a study of neurological immune-mediated disorders. On the study more broadly: Relapsing-remitting disease affected some 31, and secondary progressive 3, of roughly 34 multiple sclerosis patients. Study conclusions and caveats: Healthy controls had more TCR clonal expansion than multiple sclerosis, which showed the least, whereas HTLV-1-associated myelopathy showed the most. When the repertoires were grouped phylogenetically, those of 18 of the 34 multiple sclerosis patients came together in a single cluster of related CDR3 sequences, which points to a possible repertoire-level signature.

Looked up from germline, CDR1 is LGHNA and CDR2 is YSLEER. This CDR3 contains 15 residues. The ends were cut back, 1 base at V and 7 bases at J, with 14 bases in the middle. The table lists this clonotype with many counts. Its antigen remains unknown. MiXCR, run by TCRdb on the 5' RACE reads, gives a single entry per CDR3 protein. The sample includes 24,000 or so distinct CDR3 sequences, more than 2% seen only once; the top ten take 2% to 2.5%. The sample was PBMCs. The sequence came from a woman aged 45-60 years with multiple sclerosis. The chain employs TRBV4-3 and TRBJ1-3, with D maybe TRBD1 (5 bases). CDR3 DNA: TGCGCCAGCAGCCAAGGGGACCCCCTATTGAACACCATATATTTT. It translates to CASSQGDPLLNTIYF.